These 26 T cell receptor beta chains were sequenced from one sample in a study of persistence of HIV-infected CD4 T cells. The stimulus was an HIV-1 Gag 15-mer peptide pool, about 1.1 ug/peptide/mL. CD40L-negative CD69-negative CD45RO-high memory CD4+ T cells were sorted as populations depleted of antigen-responding cells. These receptors have no known antigen. The libraries were made with immunoSEQ version 4 in survey mode. Using immunoSEQ multiplex PCR, the repertoire was profiled, and TCRdb retains in-frame clones only, with some absent. The table lists 30,000 to 40,000 clones, roughly 80% of them singletons. Here the sequenced sample was CD4+ T cells sorted from PBMCs after approximately 19-hour stimulation, taken from a patient who received antiretroviral therapy. These receptors were obtained from an adult woman with HIV who was CMV-seropositive.

The rearrangement uses TRBV11-3 and TRBJ2-2; 9 bases agree with TRBD1. The CDR3 is 16 amino acids. Trimming removed 4 bases from V and 1 base from J; junction bases left unmatched: 4. Germline assignment: CDR1 SGHNT and CDR2 YENEEA. CDR3 bases: TGTGCCAGCAGCTCTGGGACAGGGTTGAACACCGGGGAGCTGTTTTTT. This gives the protein CASSSGTGLNTGELFF.

This clone was detected a few times. The gene calls are TRBV5-4 and TRBJ2-7; TRBD1 might be the D (5 bases). This CDR3 comprises 14 residues. The germline V gene encodes CDR1 SGHNT and CDR2 YYREEE (reference sequence). With 0 bases removed from V and 0 bases from J, the gap between germline ends came to 7 bases. The CDR3 sequence: CASSLEGDSYEQYF. CDR3 DNA sequence: TGTGCCAGCAGCTTGGAAGGGGACTCCTACGAGCAGTACTTC.

This clone showed up just a few times. J is TRBJ1-2 and V is TRBV2, with 7 bases fitting TRBD1. The V gene's germline CDR1 is SNHLY and CDR2 FYNNEI. After removal of 8 bases from V and 2 bases from J, the junction contained 2 bases not matched to a gene. The CDR3 loop spans 12 amino acids. DNA for the CDR3: TGTGCCAGCGGGACAGCGAACTATGGCTACACCTTC. As protein: CASGTANYGYTF. The whole variable domain, remainder taken from reference TRBV2 and TRBJ1-2, is EPEVTQTPSHQVTQMGQEVILRCVPISNHLYFYWYRQILGQKVEFLVSFYNNEISEKSEIFDDQFSVERPDGSNFTLKIRSTKLEDSAMYFCASGTANYGYTFGSGTRLTVV.

This clone was counted a few times. This chain joins TRBV4-1 and TRBJ1-4; D is unresolved. Germline CDR1 reads MGHRA; CDR2 reads YSYEKL. This CDR3 has 15 residues. The V end was cut by 0 bases, the J end by 5 bases, with 10 bases between. CDR3 DNA: TGCGCCAGCAGCCAAGAAGGACTGGGGAATGAAAAACTGTTTTTT. It codes for CASSQEGLGNEKLFF.

The table lists this clone with a count of one. The genes are TRBV6-5 and TRBJ1-6; D not resolved. Germline CDR1 and CDR2: MNHEY and SVGAGI. The CDR3 totals 12 residues. Deletions cut 8 bases from V and 7 bases from J, with 9 bases between. Here the CDR3 DNA reads TGTGCCAGCGGAATTAGAAATTCACCCCTCCACTTT. Translated, it gives CASGIRNSPLHF.

This clone was detected only once. The V call is TRBV2, the J call TRBJ2-2, with 12 bases that match TRBD1. This CDR3 is 15 amino acids long. The J segment lost 6 bases and the V segment lost 8 bases, leaving 7 bases of the junction unmatched. Germline V CDR1 and CDR2: SNHLY, FYNNEI. The CDR3 DNA sequence: TGTGCCAGCTTGCGGGACAGGGGGCAAGCCGGGGAGCTGTTTTTT. The encoded protein is CASLRDRGQAGELFF.

The chain is built from TRBV7-9 and TRBJ1-3, with 7 bases lining up with TRBD1. The germline CDR1 and CDR2 sequences are SEHNR and FQNEAQ (reference sequence). This CDR3 is built from 19 residues. V lost 4 bases and J lost 0; bases outside the gene matches: 15. CDR3 nucleotides: TGTGCCAGCAGCTCAAAACGAGCGGACAGGCCGTTCTCTGGAAACACCATATATTTT. Its translation is CASSSKRADRPFSGNTIYF.

The V gene is TRBV7-2, the J gene TRBJ2-3, with D possibly being TRBD1 or TRBD2 (5 bases each). Germline CDR1 and CDR2: SGHTA and FQGNSA. This CDR3 is built from 13 residues. The ends were cut back, 8 bases at V and 15 bases at J, with 24 bases in the middle. The CDR3 protein is CASGNGGGRVGYF. The CDR3 DNA follows: TGTGCCAGCGGAAACGGTGGGGGACGGGTCGGCTATTTT.

This clone has more than one count but fewer than ten. V usage is TRBV4-3 and J usage is TRBJ2-2; the D call may be TRBD1 or TRBD2 (7 bases each). Trimming cost V 0 bases and J 7 bases, with 12 bases left between them. The CDR3 consists of 15 residues. The V gene's germline CDR1 is LGHNA and CDR2 YSLEER. The CDR3 nucleotides read TGCGCCAGCAGCCAAGAGGTCAGGGGGGGCGGGGAGCTGTTTTTT. Translating gives CASSQEVRGGGELFF.

The CDR3 reads CASSSRGNYNEQFF. CDR3 in DNA: TGTGCCAGTAGTTCAAGGGGGAACTACAATGAGCAGTTCTTC. The V gene is TRBV19, the J gene TRBJ2-1; TRBD1 is a possible D gene (6 bases). CDR1 and CDR2 from the germline V gene are LNHDA and SQIVND (reference sequence). The CDR3 consists of 14 residues. Between the trimmed V and J ends, which lost 5 bases and 3 bases, there was a span of 11 bases.

The chain uses TRBV27 and TRBJ2-5; D remains ambiguous. This CDR3 spans 14 amino acids. Germline V gene sequence: CDR1 MNHEY, CDR2 SMNVEV (reference sequence). V was cut by 3 bases and J by 3 bases, with 11 bases left in between. This CDR3 is CASSFNSRKETQYF. In DNA form, the CDR3 reads TGTGCCAGCAGTTTTAATTCGCGGAAAGAGACCCAGTACTTC.

V usage is TRBV7-9 and J usage is TRBJ1-5, with D unresolved. Germline CDR1 and CDR2: SEHNR and FQNEAQ (reference sequence). The CDR3 has 14 amino acids. The germline V and J ends were trimmed by 7 bases and 0 bases, with 10 bases remaining between them. The CDR3 DNA reads as TGTGCCAGCACAGGCGAGTATAGCAATCAGCCCCAGCATTTT. This sequence encodes CASTGEYSNQPQHF.

This chain joins TRBV4-1 and TRBJ2-7, with a weak D call TRBD1 (7 bases). Germline CDR1 and CDR2: MGHRA and YSYEKL. V lost 3 bases, J lost 5 bases, and 26 bases lay in between. The CDR3 consists of 18 residues. The DNA for the CDR3 is TGCGCCAGCAGCCAGGCCCGCGGGACAGCTCTGCCACCCCACGAGCAGTACTTC. Translated, it gives CASSQARGTALPPHEQYF.

The V gene is TRBV28, the J gene TRBJ2-5; D might be TRBD2 (5 bases). This CDR3 region has 15 residues. Between the trimmed V and J ends, which lost 6 bases and 0 bases, there was a span of 14 bases. The germline CDR1 and CDR2 sequences are MDHEN and SYDVKM. The CDR3 is CASSSLSGDQETQYF. Here the CDR3 DNA reads TGTGCCAGCAGCTCCCTGAGCGGAGACCAAGAGACCCAGTACTTC.

This chain connects TRBV12-5 to TRBJ2-3; TRBD2 matches 7 bases. The length of the CDR3 is 16 residues. Germline V CDR1 and CDR2: LGHNT, FRNRAP. V dropped 5 bases and J dropped 3; count of bases not matched to a gene: 11. The CDR3 is CASGLGRGGGTDTQYF. The CDR3 DNA is TGTGCTAGTGGTCTAGGGAGGGGTGGTGGAACAGATACGCAGTATTTT. The variable domain in full, with the rest retrieved from reference TRBV12-5 and TRBJ2-3, is DARVTQTPRHKVTEMGQEVTMRCQPILGHNTVFWYRQTMMQGLELLAYFRNRAPLDDSGMPKDRFSAEMPDATLATLKIQPSEPRDSAVYFCASGLGRGGGTDTQYFGPGTRLTVL.

The V gene is TRBV5-1, the J gene TRBJ2-7, with D possibly being TRBD1 (6 bases). This CDR3 contains 14 residues. Germline CDR1 is SGHRS and CDR2 is YFSETQ. V shed 2 bases and J shed 7 bases, with 16 bases lying between them. CDR3 in DNA: TGCGCCAGCAGCTTAAGGGTGGGGGCCGGGGAGCAGTACTTC. This gives the protein CASSLRVGAGEQYF.

The chain links TRBV29-1 to TRBJ2-1; maybe TRBD2 (5 bases). This CDR3 is built from 16 residues. Germline V lookup: CDR1 SQVTM, CDR2 ANQGSEA. Between the trimmed V and J ends, which lost 4 bases and 1 base, there was a span of 17 bases. The CDR3 region is CSVVATAARSYNEQFF. The CDR3, as DNA: TGCAGCGTTGTAGCGACTGCCGCTAGGTCCTACAATGAGCAGTTCTTC.

The chain carries TRBV7-8 and TRBJ1-2; TRBD1 agrees at 7 bases. V lost 5 bases and J lost 2; bases outside the gene matches: 8. The CDR3 is made up of 15 amino acids. Germline V gene data show CDR1 as SGHVS and CDR2 as FQNEAQ. The CDR3 protein is CASSLRLGQNYGYTF. The CDR3 DNA is TGTGCCAGCAGCCTAAGGCTGGGACAGAACTATGGCTACACCTTC.

This clone was seen once. The chain has TRBV3-1 (or the pseudogene TRBV3-2) and TRBJ1-1, with TRBD1 matching over 7 bases. The ends lost 3 bases at V and 3 bases at J; junction bases unmatched: 4. CDR1 is LGHDT, CDR2 YNNKEL, per germline (reference sequence). The CDR3 contains 14 residues. CDR3 amino acids: CASSQNRGDTEAFF. The CDR3 DNA reads as TGTGCCAGCAGCCAGAACAGGGGAGACACTGAAGCTTTCTTT.

This clone was counted once. CDR3 in amino acids: CASSPTGGSGRETQYF. CDR3 nucleotides: TGTGCCAGCTCACCAACTGGCGGGAGCGGCCGGGAGACCCAGTACTTC. The chain employs TRBV18 and TRBJ2-5, with 7 positions matching TRBD2. The CDR3 covers 16 residues. Per the germline V gene, CDR1 is KGHSH and CDR2 is LQKENI. Germline trimming cut 2 bases from V and 5 bases from J; bases unmatched to any gene: 11. The full variable domain, its missing parts supplied by reference TRBV18 and TRBJ2-5, is NAGVMQNPRHLVRRRGQEARLRCSPMKGHSHVYWYRQLPEEGLKFMVYLQKENIIDESGMPKERFSAEFPKEGPSILRIQQVVRGDSAAYFCASSPTGGSGRETQYFGPGTRLLVL.

The gene calls are TRBV29-1 and TRBJ2-2; 7 bases line up with TRBD1. This CDR3 region has 13 residues. The ends lost 7 bases at V and 0 bases at J; junction bases unmatched: 2. Per the germline V gene, CDR1 is SQVTM and CDR2 is ANQGSEA. CDR3 loop: CSGDSPNTGELFF. The CDR3 nucleotides read TGCAGCGGGGACAGTCCGAACACCGGGGAGCTGTTTTTT.

The chain combines TRBV30 with TRBJ2-3, with a weak D call TRBD2 (7 bases). V dropped 5 bases and J dropped 4 bases, with 16 bases sitting between them. This CDR3 is 14 amino acids long. Germline CDR1 GTSNPN, CDR2 SVGIG (reference sequence). CDR3 in DNA: TGTGCCTGGGGGGCGGGGGCGCCCCCAGATACGCAGTATTTT. Translating it yields CAWGAGAPPDTQYF.

The genes are TRBV27 and TRBJ2-7; D is possibly TRBD1 (7 bases). This CDR3 is 19 amino acids long. The germline V gene has CDR1 MNHEY and CDR2 SMNVEV (reference sequence). V was clipped by 5 bases and J by 3 bases, with 29 bases between them. The CDR3 DNA sequence: TGTGCCAGCAGTCTCCGGGGCAGGGGGAGAGGGAGGCCCGTCTACGAGCAGTACTTC. This gives the protein CASSLRGRGRGRPVYEQYF.

The chain links TRBV6-1 to TRBJ2-3; D is ambiguous. The V and J ends lost 2 bases and 3 bases respectively, with 12 bases between them. Germline CDR1 reads MNHNS; CDR2 reads SASEGT. CDR3 length equals 15 residues. The CDR3 DNA reads as TGTGCCAGCAGTGAAACGCCCCACCCGACAGATACGCAGTATTTT. Protein product: CASSETPHPTDTQYF.

The genes are TRBV19 and TRBJ2-7; TRBD2 aligns across 15 bases. The CDR3 has 17 residues. The V and J ends lost 5 bases and 6 bases, in that order; junction bases with no gene match: 11. The germline V gene encodes CDR1 LNHDA and CDR2 SQIVND (reference sequence). Written as DNA, the CDR3 is TGTGCCAGTAGTCCTCAAAGAGGGACTAGCGGGAGGCTCGAGCAGTACTTC. Its protein product is CASSPQRGTSGRLEQYF.

The chain joins TRBV5-7 to TRBJ2-1; D may correspond to TRBD1 or TRBD2 (5 bases each). TRBV5-7 is noted as an ORF with a role that remains uncertain. The CDR3 contains 17 residues. Deletions cut 3 bases from V and 0 bases from J, with 16 bases between. The CDR3 region is CASSCEGPLSSYNEQFF. The CDR3 DNA reads as TGTGCCAGCAGCTGTGAGGGGCCCTTAAGCTCCTACAATGAGCAGTTCTTC.